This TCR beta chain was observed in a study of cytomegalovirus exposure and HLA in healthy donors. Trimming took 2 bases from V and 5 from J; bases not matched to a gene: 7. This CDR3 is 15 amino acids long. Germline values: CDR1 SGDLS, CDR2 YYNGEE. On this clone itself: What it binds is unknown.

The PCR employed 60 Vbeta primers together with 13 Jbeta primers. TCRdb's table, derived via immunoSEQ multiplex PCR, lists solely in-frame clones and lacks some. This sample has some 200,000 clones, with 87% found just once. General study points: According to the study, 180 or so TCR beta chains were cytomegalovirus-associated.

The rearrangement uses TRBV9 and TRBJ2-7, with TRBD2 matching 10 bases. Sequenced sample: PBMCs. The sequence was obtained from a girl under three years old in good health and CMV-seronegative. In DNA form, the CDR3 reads TGTGCCAGCAGCGTCTCAGCGGGAGGGTTCCACGAGCAGTACTTC. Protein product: CASSVSAGGFHEQYF. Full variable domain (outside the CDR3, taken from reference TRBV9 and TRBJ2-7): DSGVTQTPKHLITATGQRVTLRCSPRSGDLSVYWYQQSLDQGLQFLIQYYNGEERAKGNILERFSAQQFPDLHSELNLSSLELGDSALYFCASSVSAGGFHEQYFGPGTRLTVT.